Below, 17 T cell receptor beta chains from the same sample are listed, as sequenced in a study of cytomegalovirus exposure and HLA in healthy donors. The primer mix had 60 Vbeta and 13 Jbeta primers. Using immunoSEQ multiplex PCR, the repertoire was profiled, and TCRdb retains in-frame clones only, with some absent. The sample lists around 260,000 clones; under 90% were seen once. Input material: PBMCs. Every receptor here comes from a girl aged 2 to 9 in good health and CMV-seronegative.

This clone occurred once. The rearrangement joins TRBV2 to TRBJ2-5; D perhaps matches TRBD2 (7 bases). CDR3 size: 13 residues. Germline values: CDR1 SNHLY, CDR2 FYNNEI. V was trimmed by 4 bases and J by 5 bases, leaving 11 bases between them. This CDR3 is CASSVRGGETQYF. The CDR3 region has the DNA TGTGCCAGCAGTGTTAGGGGGGGGGAGACCCAGTACTTC.

This chain uses TRBV6-6 with TRBJ2-7; the D gene is possibly TRBD2 (6 bases). CDR1 and CDR2 from the germline V gene are MNHNY and SVGAGI (reference sequence). V was cut by 5 bases and J by 4 bases, with 18 bases left in between. The CDR3 has 15 residues. The CDR3 nucleotides are TGTGCCAGCAGTACCGTGGGAGGCGGCCTTTACGAGCAGTACTTC. It encodes CASSTVGGGLYEQYF.

This clone has only one observation. The genes are TRBV6-5 and TRBJ2-5, with 8 bases aligning to TRBD1. The end of the DNA fits TRBJ2-7 better, so the J call may be wrong. Looked up from germline, CDR1 is MNHEY and CDR2 is SVGAGI. The CDR3 loop spans 16 amino acids. Here the CDR3 DNA reads TGTGCCAGCAGTTACGGTGCCGGGACAGGCATCTACGAGCAGTACTTC. Amino acid sequence: CASSYGAGTGIYEQYF.

V gene TRBV27 combines with J gene TRBJ2-5, with D possibly TRBD1 on 7 matching bases. Trimming cost V 5 bases and J 13 bases, with 41 bases left between them. Germline assignment: CDR1 MNHEY and CDR2 SMNVEV (reference sequence). There are 20 residues in the CDR3. The DNA of the CDR3 is TGTGCCAGCAGTCCCGCCCCCGGGACAGTGAAACCCAAACCTAATGAGGGAGGGTACTTC. This encodes CASSPAPGTVKPKPNEGGYF.

The V call is TRBV5-1, the J call TRBJ2-7; 10 positions match TRBD2. Looked up from germline, CDR1 is SGHRS and CDR2 is YFSETQ. This CDR3 has 15 residues. Unmatched junction bases numbered 4, after V lost 2 bases and J lost 2 bases. The CDR3 nucleotides are TGCGCCAGCAGCTTTGGGACTAGCGACCCCTACGAGCAGTACTTC. Amino acid sequence: CASSFGTSDPYEQYF.

The gene calls are TRBV2 and TRBJ1-1; D perhaps matches TRBD1 (5 bases). The CDR3 consists of 13 residues. The V gene's germline CDR1 is SNHLY and CDR2 FYNNEI. The germline V and J ends were trimmed by 6 bases and 3 bases, with 11 bases remaining between them. The CDR3 spells CASRSGGYTEAFF. The CDR3 DNA reads TGTGCCAGCAGGAGCGGGGGTTACACTGAAGCTTTCTTT. Complete variable domain (other parts from reference TRBV2 and TRBJ1-1): EPEVTQTPSHQVTQMGQEVILRCVPISNHLYFYWYRQILGQKVEFLVSFYNNEISEKSEIFDDQFSVERPDGSNFTLKIRSTKLEDSAMYFCASRSGGYTEAFFGQGTRLTVV.

The table lists this clone with a count of one. The chain uses TRBV7-8 and TRBJ1-5, with a weak D call TRBD1 (5 bases). The CDR3 runs to 15 residues. Germline CDR1 is SGHVS and CDR2 is FQNEAQ. V lost 1 base to trimming and J lost 4 bases, with 11 bases between them. The CDR3 loop reads CASSLGDRPNQPQHF. CDR3 bases: TGTGCCAGCAGCTTAGGCGACAGACCGAATCAGCCCCAGCATTTT.

As regards this clone: Other DNA sequences from this sample encode an identical CDR3 as well. The chain has TRBV6-5 and TRBJ1-1; D not resolved. Looked up from germline, CDR1 is MNHEY and CDR2 is SVGAGI. Trimming took off 0 bases at V and 2 bases at J, with 7 bases between the two ends. The CDR3 loop spans 14 amino acids. The CDR3 DNA reads as TGTGCCAGCAGTTACTCTCGGGATAACACTGAAGCTTTCTTT. Translation: CASSYSRDNTEAFF.

V and J are TRBV4-1 and TRBJ1-5, with TRBD1 as a possible D gene (5 bases). Trimming removed 4 bases from V and 5 bases from J, with 9 bases in between. Germline CDR1 MGHRA, CDR2 YSYEKL. This CDR3 is built from 13 residues. The CDR3 loop is CASSRKQDQPQHF. The CDR3 DNA reads TGCGCCAGCAGCCGCAAACAGGATCAGCCCCAGCATTTT.

The J gene is TRBJ1-5, the V gene TRBV28, with a weak D call TRBD1 (6 bases). The CDR3 covers 12 residues. V dropped 5 bases and J dropped 5 bases, with 7 bases sitting between them. Germline V gene sequence: CDR1 MDHEN, CDR2 SYDVKM. The CDR3 DNA is TGTGCCAGCAGTGAGGGGGATCAGCCCCAGCATTTT. Residues: CASSEGDQPQHF.

This clone was seen just once. The chain links TRBV5-1 to TRBJ2-3; 7 bases agree with TRBD2. The CDR3 is 20 residues long. Per germline, CDR1 SGHRS and CDR2 YFSETQ. V lost 1 base and J lost 2; bases outside the gene matches: 19. CDR3 protein: CASSLPGRDYLVTDTDTQYF. CDR3 sequence (DNA): TGCGCCAGCAGCTTGCCCGGCCGGGACTACCTAGTAACTGACACAGATACGCAGTATTTT.

There are a few counts of this clone. The chain employs TRBV9 and TRBJ1-2; D unclear. V lost 7 bases to trimming and J lost 0 bases, with 16 bases between them. This CDR3 is 15 amino acids long. CDR1 and CDR2 from the germline V gene are SGDLS and YYNGEE. CDR3: CASGVSGGTNYGYTF. The CDR3 nucleotides read TGTGCCAGCGGTGTCAGCGGCGGAACTAACTATGGCTACACCTTC.

The rearrangement uses TRBV19 and TRBJ1-1; 12 positions agree with TRBD1. The CDR3 consists of 18 residues. The germline V gene encodes CDR1 LNHDA and CDR2 SQIVND (reference sequence). Losses at the gene ends were 7 bases for V and 1 base for J; bases not matched to a gene: 13. CDR3 region: CASIPLRDRGRPNTEAFF. The CDR3 DNA reads TGTGCCAGTATCCCACTCCGGGACAGGGGGCGGCCGAACACTGAAGCTTTCTTT.

The rearrangement uses TRBV23-1 and TRBJ2-7; a possible D gene is TRBD2 (5 bases). TRBV23-1 is reported as an ORF; its role is uncertain. V lost 3 bases, J lost 6 bases, and 27 bases lay in between. The CDR3 extends over 18 amino acids. The CDR3 sequence is CASSQPWEHGFKATEQYF. CDR3 in DNA: TGCGCCAGCAGTCAGCCGTGGGAGCACGGTTTCAAGGCGACCGAGCAGTACTTC.

The chain employs TRBV5-5 and TRBJ1-2; 7 bases align to TRBD1. The CDR3 length is 15 residues. Germline values: CDR1 SGHKS, CDR2 YYEKEE (reference sequence). The junction had 11 bases not matched to a gene; V was cut back by 5 bases and J by 4 bases. The CDR3 DNA reads as TGTGCCAGCAGTTTGACAGGGTTTGAGGGCTATGGCTACACCTTC. Its protein product is CASSLTGFEGYGYTF.

The V call is TRBV4-2, the J call TRBJ2-3; 10 nucleotides align to TRBD2. The CDR3 is made up of 17 amino acids. V dropped 3 bases and J dropped 1; count of bases not matched to a gene: 7. Germline CDR1 is LGHNA and CDR2 is YNFKEQ. CDR3 nucleotide sequence: TGTGCCAGCAGCCAGCCCCAAGGACTAGCGGGCACAGATACGCAGTATTTT. Amino acids: CASSQPQGLAGTDTQYF.

The V gene is TRBV5-1, the J gene TRBJ1-1, with D perhaps TRBD1 (6 bases). The germline gives CDR1 SGHRS, CDR2 YFSETQ. This CDR3 is built from 14 residues. Trimming cost V 5 bases and J 2 bases, with 13 bases left between them. CDR3 bases: TGCGCCAGCAGTTTCCAGGGGAGCAACACTGAAGCTTTCTTT. Its translation is CASSFQGSNTEAFF.